This T cell receptor beta chain was sequenced during a study of molecular identifiers for immune sequencing clone quantification. Previously described methods and listed TCR primers produced bulk TCR libraries. TCRdb re-called the PCR reads through MiXCR, storing one row per CDR3 protein. The sample includes 600,000 to 650,000 distinct CDR3 sequences, 20% of them seen just once. Study-level results: Clones above 20 RNA copies held over 98% of effector molecules, under 1% in naive cells. Barcode-sharing identical TCR molecules could underestimate highly expanded clone sizes.

The CDR3 has 15 residues. Germline V gene lookup returns CDR1 MNHNS and CDR2 SASEGT. The V end was cut by 2 bases, the J end by 4 bases, with 14 bases between. In the case of this clonotype: Antigen: not known.

The rearrangement joins TRBV6-1 to TRBJ1-2; the D is unclear. Material: naive CD8+ T cells from blood, with Jurkat cell RNA spiked in. Subset given: FACS-sorted CD8+CD4-CCR7+CD45RA+ naive T cells. The TCR comes from a human donor in good health. Some libraries in this study had Jurkat cell RNA spiked in. The CDR3 reads CASSERPDSIYGYTF. For the CDR3, the DNA is TGTGCCAGCAGTGAACGGCCGGATAGTATCTATGGCTACACCTTC.